The present entry profiles one TCR beta chain with its context. The antigen is not known. The immunoSEQ assay was v3. Clones were read by immunoSEQ multiplex PCR, and TCRdb kept only the in-frame ones, dropping some. The data show more than 55,000 clones, 69% seen once. Time point in this sample: pre-treatment sample, taken before nivolumab and TIL therapy. The CDR3 has 15 amino acids. The V gene's germline CDR1 is SGHVS and CDR2 FQNEAQ. V was trimmed by 5 bases and J by 3 bases, leaving 17 bases between them. This record comes from a study of TIL therapy for anti-PD-1-resistant metastatic lung cancer. Study-wide background: Median tumor PD-L1 proportion score was 6%. Half of patients were current or former smokers. Study outcomes and limitations: Infused TIL clonotypes partially replaced the baseline blood repertoire, then decayed over months.

The source is a person aged 25-80 years with non-small cell lung cancer. The sample consisted of blood, taken at baseline. The V gene is TRBV7-8, the J gene TRBJ2-7, with a tentative D call TRBD2 (6 bases). Here the CDR3 DNA reads TGTGCCAGCAGCACAGGAGGGGTTAGGGGCTACGAGCAGTACTTC. The encoded protein is CASSTGGVRGYEQYF.